Below are 29 T cell receptor beta chains sequenced from a single sample in a study of cytomegalovirus exposure and HLA in healthy donors. Primers: 60 Vbeta forward and 13 Jbeta reverse. The assay was immunoSEQ multiplex PCR, and TCRdb's table has in-frame clones only and misses some. This sample yields roughly 150,000 clones, of which around 80% are seen a single time; about 12% belongs to the top ten. Source material: PBMCs. Receptors originate from a middle-aged man in good health and CMV-seropositive.

The gene calls are TRBV27 and TRBJ2-1; 11 bases fit TRBD2. After removal of 5 bases from V and 0 bases from J, the junction contained 3 bases not matched to a gene. The CDR3 consists of 16 residues. Germline lookup yields CDR1 MNHEY and CDR2 SMNVEV (reference sequence). CDR3 in amino acids: CASSLGTSGSYNEQFF. Here the CDR3 DNA reads TGTGCCAGCAGTCTCGGGACTAGCGGCTCCTACAATGAGCAGTTCTTC.

The gene calls are TRBV4-2 and TRBJ2-2; D perhaps matches TRBD1 (6 bases). This CDR3 region has 15 residues. Per the germline V gene, CDR1 is LGHNA and CDR2 is YNFKEQ. Trimming removed 1 base from V and 4 bases from J, with 10 bases in between. The DNA of the CDR3 is TGTGCCAGCAGCCAAGGGGGCAGGGGCACCGGGGAGCTGTTTTTT. It specifies CASSQGGRGTGELFF.

This sequence joins TRBV7-2 and TRBJ1-3; no clear D. Germline V gene data show CDR1 as SGHTA and CDR2 as FQGNSA. V was pared by 1 base and J by 4 bases, with 11 bases between. The CDR3 spans 15 residues. In DNA form, the CDR3 reads TGTGCCAGCAGCTTAGGAGGCCAGCACGGAAACACCATATATTTT. This codes for CASSLGGQHGNTIYF.

CDR3 region: CASSEKWQGIQYF. The CDR3 nucleotides read TGCGCCAGCAGTGAAAAGTGGCAGGGCATTCAGTACTTC. V and J are TRBV10-1 and TRBJ2-4; D is possibly TRBD1 (5 bases). Trimming pared 3 bases from V and 9 bases from J, leaving 12 bases between. Germline assignment: CDR1 WNHNN and CDR2 SYGVQD (reference sequence). The CDR3 has 13 residues.

This chain joins TRBV7-9 and TRBJ2-3; 8 bases map to TRBD1. The CDR3 is 16 residues long. Germline V CDR1 and CDR2: SEHNR, FQNEAQ (reference sequence). Trimming took 1 base from V and 1 from J; bases not matched to a gene: 4. The CDR3 nucleotides read TGTGCCAGCAGCTTAGGGACAGGGTGGGGCACAGATACGCAGTATTTT. Protein product: CASSLGTGWGTDTQYF.

The genes are TRBV18 and TRBJ1-2; possible D gene TRBD1, 6 bases. Germline CDR1 KGHSH, CDR2 LQKENI. The CDR3 consists of 14 residues. Trimming shortened V by 2 bases and J by 2 bases, and 9 bases separated the two germline ends. In DNA form, the CDR3 reads TGTGCCAGCTCACCAACAGGGAAGAACTATGGCTACACCTTC. Encoded protein: CASSPTGKNYGYTF. The complete variable domain, with remaining parts taken from reference TRBV18 and TRBJ1-2, reads NAGVMQNPRHLVRRRGQEARLRCSPMKGHSHVYWYRQLPEEGLKFMVYLQKENIIDESGMPKERFSAEFPKEGPSILRIQQVVRGDSAAYFCASSPTGKNYGYTFGSGTRLTVV.

The chain links TRBV11-2 to TRBJ2-3; 9 nucleotides line up with TRBD2. The CDR3 covers 19 residues. CDR1 is SGHAT, CDR2 FQNNGV, per germline. The junction had 19 bases not matched to a gene; V was cut back by 4 bases and J by 5 bases. The CDR3 spells CASSSIYRPSGRRQDTQYF. The CDR3 nucleotides read TGTGCCAGCAGCTCTATCTATCGGCCCAGCGGGAGGCGGCAAGATACGCAGTATTTT.

The chain employs TRBV4-1 and TRBJ2-1, with TRBD2 identical over 7 bases. J lost 5 bases, V lost 3 bases, and 13 bases had no gene match. Germline CDR1 and CDR2: MGHRA and YSYEKL. The CDR3 totals 17 residues. CDR3 loop: CASSQGGAGLNHNEQFF. CDR3 nucleotides: TGCGCCAGCAGCCAGGGGGGTGCGGGACTAAATCACAATGAGCAGTTCTTC.

The chain is built from TRBV27 and TRBJ1-5; D possibly corresponds to TRBD1 (5 bases). Germline CDR1 reads MNHEY; CDR2 reads SMNVEV (reference sequence). CDR3 size: 13 residues. Trimming removed 6 bases from V and 3 bases from J, with 9 bases in between. CDR3 loop: CASRKGNNQPQHF. The CDR3 bases are TGTGCCAGCAGAAAGGGGAACAATCAGCCCCAGCATTTT.

This clone was detected once. V is TRBV29-1 and J is TRBJ1-2; D gene uncertain. CDR1 and CDR2 from the germline V gene are SQVTM and ANQGSEA. The CDR3 is 12 amino acids. Trimming removed 4 bases at V and 8 bases at J, with 14 bases between. In nucleotides, the CDR3 is TGCAGCGTTGTGGGCAGAGCACAGGGCTACACCTTC. Translation gives CSVVGRAQGYTF.

The chain couples TRBV5-6 to TRBJ2-7, with TRBD1 matching over 10 bases. CDR3 length: 14 amino acids. With 5 bases clipped from V and 2 bases from J, the junction kept 4 bases outside the gene matches. Germline lookup yields CDR1 SGHDT and CDR2 YYEEEE. Written as DNA, the CDR3 is TGTGCCAGCAGGCTGGGACAGGGGACCTACGAGCAGTACTTC. Translating it yields CASRLGQGTYEQYF. The full variable domain, rest sourced from reference TRBV5-6 and TRBJ2-7, is DAGVTQSPTHLIKTRGQQVTLRCSPKSGHDTVSWYQQALGQGPQFIFQYYEEEERQRGNFPDRFSGHQFPNYSSELNVNALLLGDSALYLCASRLGQGTYEQYFGPGTRLTVT.

Only one count was recorded for this clone. The chain carries TRBV5-1 and TRBJ2-5; 8 nucleotides align to TRBD1. The CDR3 totals 16 residues. The germline gives CDR1 SGHRS, CDR2 YFSETQ. The junction had 9 bases not matched to a gene; V was cut back by 1 base and J by 4 bases. The CDR3 coding sequence is TGCGCCAGCAGCTTGCAGGGGGACAGGAGGGGAGAGACCCAGTACTTC. This gives the protein CASSLQGDRRGETQYF.

The rearrangement joins TRBV4-1 to TRBJ1-4; unclear D gene. V was pared by 0 bases and J by 6 bases, with 11 bases between. CDR3 length: 15 residues. Germline V gene data show CDR1 as MGHRA and CDR2 as YSYEKL. DNA of the CDR3: TGCGCCAGCAGCCAAGAGAGAGTGCGGCATGAAAAACTGTTTTTT. As protein: CASSQERVRHEKLFF.

In its sample, this clone was seen once. CDR3 loop: CASSRTSGGYNEQFF. In DNA, the CDR3 is TGCGCCAGCAGTAGGACTAGCGGCGGCTACAATGAGCAGTTCTTC. The chain employs TRBV10-1 and TRBJ2-1, with 10 positions matching TRBD2. The CDR3 totals 15 residues. CDR1 and CDR2 from the germline V gene are WNHNN and SYGVQD (reference sequence). V was pared by 5 bases and J by 3 bases, with 4 bases of the junction left unmatched.

The chain links TRBV7-9 to TRBJ2-7; 7 bases map to TRBD1. Germline CDR1 SEHNR, CDR2 FQNEAQ (reference sequence). This CDR3 has 15 residues. The V segment lost 0 bases and the J segment 4 bases; nucleotides outside the gene matches: 6. This CDR3 reads CASSLATGTEYEQYF. For the CDR3, the DNA is TGTGCCAGCAGCTTAGCTACCGGGACAGAGTACGAGCAGTACTTC.

On this clone: The junction departs from the called germline gene at one end, perhaps through a read error. The chain is built from TRBV7-9 and TRBJ2-7; D remains ambiguous. The CDR3 is made up of 17 amino acids. From germline, CDR1 is SEHNR and CDR2 FQNEAQ (reference sequence). In DNA, the CDR3 is TGTTCCAGCAGCCCCGAGTTCGGTCGGAGTGTTTTCTACGAGCAGTACTTC. Translation: CSSSPEFGRSVFYEQYF. The whole variable domain, remainder taken from reference TRBV7-9 and TRBJ2-7, is DTGVSQNPRHKITKRGQNVTFRCDPISEHNRLYWYRQTLGQGPEFLTYFQNEAQLEKSRLLSDRFSAERPKGSFSTLEIQRTEQGDSAMYLCSSSPEFGRSVFYEQYFGPGTRLTVT.

V usage is TRBV19 and J usage is TRBJ2-3; 15 bases map to TRBD2. V shed 5 bases, J shed 0 bases, and the junction held 9 bases outside the gene matches. This CDR3 has 19 residues. Germline-derived CDR1 and CDR2 are LNHDA and SQIVND (reference sequence). The CDR3: CASSGAGTSGRTSTDTQYF. The CDR3 DNA follows: TGTGCCAGTAGTGGAGCCGGGACTAGCGGGAGGACAAGCACAGATACGCAGTATTTT. The variable domain in full, with the rest retrieved from reference TRBV19 and TRBJ2-3, is DGGITQSPKYLFRKEGQNVTLSCEQNLNHDAMYWYRQDPGQGLRLIYYSQIVNDFQKGDIAEGYSVSREKKESFPLTVTSAQKNPTAFYLCASSGAGTSGRTSTDTQYFGPGTRLTVL.

The CDR3: CASSSPGLAGGTYEQYF. CDR3 in DNA: TGTGCCAGCAGCTCCCCTGGACTAGCGGGAGGGACCTACGAGCAGTACTTC. The chain links TRBV7-6 to TRBJ2-7; TRBD2 matches at 15 bases. The junction had 6 bases not matched to a gene; V was cut back by 4 bases and J by 2 bases. The CDR3 covers 17 residues. From germline, CDR1 is SGHVS and CDR2 FNYEAQ. The full variable domain, in which reference TRBV7-6 and TRBJ2-7 provide the parts outside the CDR3, is GAGVSQSPRYKVTKRGQDVALRCDPISGHVSLYWYRQALGQGPEFLTYFNYEAQQDKSGLPNDRFSAERPEGSISTLTIQRTEQRDSAMYRCASSSPGLAGGTYEQYFGPGTRLTVT.

This chain connects TRBV7-3 to TRBJ2-1; TRBD2 aligns across 7 bases. Per the germline V gene, CDR1 is SGHTA and CDR2 is FQGTGA. This CDR3 region has 13 residues. J gave up 10 bases and V 0 bases, and 3 bases lay outside the gene matches. Here the CDR3 DNA reads TGTGCCAGCAGCTTAACGCGGGAGCAGGAGCAGTTCTTC. Its translation is CASSLTREQEQFF.

In regard to this clone: This sample includes further DNA sequences coding for the same CDR3. This sequence joins TRBV5-1 and TRBJ2-3; tentatively, D is TRBD1 (6 bases). V lost 0 bases and J 3 bases, leaving 11 bases between the germline ends. The CDR3 has 15 amino acids. Germline V CDR1 and CDR2: SGHRS, YFSETQ. CDR3 in amino acids: CASSLGGRGTDTQYF. DNA for the CDR3: TGCGCCAGCAGCTTGGGGGGGCGCGGAACAGATACGCAGTATTTT. Using reference TRBV5-1 and TRBJ2-3 for the parts outside the CDR3, the full variable domain is KAGVTQTPRYLIKTRGQQVTLSCSPISGHRSVSWYQQTPGQGLQFLFEYFSETQRNKGNFPGRFSGRQFSNSRSEMNVSTLELGDSALYLCASSLGGRGTDTQYFGPGTRLTVL.

This clone has just one count. The chain has TRBV5-6 and TRBJ2-7, with 7 nucleotides matching TRBD2. CDR1 is SGHDT, CDR2 YYEEEE, per germline. V gave up 0 bases and J gave up 6 bases; unmatched junction bases: 6. This CDR3 spans 14 amino acids. The CDR3 nucleotides are TGTGCCAGCAGCTTGGAAGGCGGGAGAGGCGAGCAGTACTTC. It codes for CASSLEGGRGEQYF.

This clone turned up a few times. V gene TRBV10-2 combines with J gene TRBJ1-3; a weak D match, TRBD1 (5 bases). Trimming left V 2 bases short and J 7 bases short, with 12 bases between. The CDR3 covers 14 residues. CDR1 and CDR2 from the germline V gene are WSHSY and SAAADI. In DNA, the CDR3 is TGCGCCAGCAGTGAGAGCAATAAGGGGAACACCATATATTTT. As protein: CASSESNKGNTIYF.

CDR3: CASSLAPTNTEAFF. The DNA of the CDR3 is TGTGCCAGCAGCTTAGCGCCCACCAACACTGAAGCTTTCTTT. The chain carries TRBV5-4 and TRBJ1-1; D gene unclear. Germline assignment: CDR1 SGHNT and CDR2 YYREEE (reference sequence). The CDR3 sequence is 14 residues long. Trimming removed 2 bases at V and 2 bases at J, with 10 bases between.

The count of this clone is one. The genes are TRBV19 and TRBJ2-2; 7 bases agree with TRBD2. From germline, CDR1 is LNHDA and CDR2 SQIVND (reference sequence). V was clipped by 6 bases and J by 0 bases; unmatched bases: 4. This CDR3 spans 15 amino acids. CDR3 protein: CASSWDYANTGELFF. The CDR3 region has the DNA TGTGCCAGTAGCTGGGACTACGCGAACACCGGGGAGCTGTTTTTT.

This rearrangement joins TRBV5-1 to TRBJ2-1, with D possibly matching TRBD1 (5 bases). This CDR3 spans 14 amino acids. V dropped 4 bases and J dropped 8 bases, with 16 bases sitting between them. Per the germline V gene, CDR1 is SGHRS and CDR2 is YFSETQ. In DNA form, the CDR3 reads TGCGCCAGCAGCCCCCAAGGTGTAGGGGATGAGCAGTTCTTC. This gives the protein CASSPQGVGDEQFF.

The chain joins TRBV7-9 to TRBJ1-1; D remains unclear. This CDR3 contains 13 residues. Per germline, CDR1 SEHNR and CDR2 FQNEAQ (reference sequence). Deletions cut 8 bases from V and 4 bases from J, with 14 bases between. CDR3 amino acids: CASQTGGLTEAFF. CDR3 DNA sequence: TGTGCCAGCCAGACGGGAGGGCTCACTGAAGCTTTCTTT.

The chain is built from TRBV5-1 and TRBJ2-1; D perhaps matches TRBD1 (6 bases). The CDR3 has 14 residues. Germline CDR1 is SGHRS and CDR2 is YFSETQ. V lost 0 bases and J lost 5, with 9 bases in between. For the CDR3, the DNA is TGCGCCAGCAGCTTGGTTGGACAGAACAATGAGCAGTTCTTC. It is translated as CASSLVGQNNEQFF.

This sequence joins TRBV28 and TRBJ2-5, with 8 bases aligning to TRBD1. The CDR3 loop spans 13 amino acids. The ends lost 6 bases at V and 8 bases at J; junction bases unmatched: 8. The germline V gene encodes CDR1 MDHEN and CDR2 SYDVKM. The CDR3 protein is CASSRGQGRTQYF. The CDR3 DNA follows: TGTGCCAGCAGCCGCGGACAGGGTCGAACCCAGTACTTC.

This sequence joins TRBV19 and TRBJ1-5; D is uncertain. The germline CDR1 and CDR2 sequences are LNHDA and SQIVND (reference sequence). The CDR3 spans 15 residues. Trimming stripped 7 bases from V and 3 bases from J, with 16 bases between. The CDR3 loop reads CASTKRADYNQPQHF. Written as DNA, the CDR3 is TGTGCCAGTACCAAGAGGGCAGACTACAATCAGCCCCAGCATTTT. Based on the CDR3 plus reference TRBV19 and TRBJ1-5, the full variable domain is DGGITQSPKYLFRKEGQNVTLSCEQNLNHDAMYWYRQDPGQGLRLIYYSQIVNDFQKGDIAEGYSVSREKKESFPLTVTSAQKNPTAFYLCASTKRADYNQPQHFGDGTRLSIL.